These 23 T cell receptor beta chains were all obtained from the same sample, sequenced in a study of somatic mutations in cytotoxic T cells in rheumatoid arthritis. Produced via immunoSEQ multiplex PCR; TCRdb's table is partial and in-frame only. Found here are around 2,000 clones, over 60% of them singletons; the top ten hold roughly 60%. The sample was CD8+ T cells sorted from blood, taken at a follow-up visit. These receptors came from a man in his 70s with rheumatoid arthritis.

J is TRBJ2-1 and V is TRBV5-4; D assignment may be TRBD1 or TRBD2 (5 bases each). Trimming took 3 bases from V and 5 from J, leaving 12 bases between them. The CDR3 has 14 amino acids. Germline V CDR1 and CDR2: SGHNT, YYREEE (reference sequence). The chain's CDR3 is CASSWGPSDNEQFF. In nucleotides, the CDR3 is TGTGCCAGCAGCTGGGGACCGAGCGACAATGAGCAGTTCTTC. Full variable domain (outside the CDR3, taken from reference TRBV5-4 and TRBJ2-1): ETGVTQSPTHLIKTRGQQVTLRCSSQSGHNTVSWYQQALGQGPQFIFQYYREEENGRGNFPPRFSGLQFPNYSSELNVNALELDDSALYLCASSWGPSDNEQFFGPGTRLTVL.

J is TRBJ2-7 and V is TRBV28, with a weak D call TRBD1 (6 bases). This CDR3 is 17 amino acids long. The germline gives CDR1 MDHEN, CDR2 SYDVKM. V was cut by 1 base and J by 2 bases, with 18 bases left in between. The CDR3 DNA is TGTGCCAGCAGTTTATTCGGATGGGGCAGGGGAACCTACGAGCAGTACTTC. Amino acid sequence: CASSLFGWGRGTYEQYF.

This chain uses TRBV18 with TRBJ1-2; D gene uncertain. Germline CDR1 and CDR2: KGHSH and LQKENI. The CDR3 is 14 amino acids. The V end lost 5 bases, the J end lost 5 bases, and 15 bases lay between the germline ends. CDR3 bases: TGTGCCAGCTCATCTGACACCGTTCTGTATGGCTACACCTTC. It is translated as CASSSDTVLYGYTF.

For the CDR3, the DNA is TGTGCCAGCAGTGAGGTCCCGGGACAGGGGTTCGAGCAGTACTTC. Amino acids: CASSEVPGQGFEQYF. This chain connects TRBV2 to TRBJ2-7, with 10 bases aligning to TRBD1. Germline V CDR1 and CDR2: SNHLY, FYNNEI. After removal of 3 bases from V and 6 bases from J, the junction contained 8 bases not matched to a gene. CDR3 length equals 15 residues.

This clone was recorded a few times. The J gene is TRBJ1-1, the V gene TRBV25-1; D remains unclear. V shed 1 base and J shed 8 bases, with 8 bases lying between them. The CDR3 runs 12 residues. Germline CDR1 and CDR2: MGHDK and SYGVNS. CDR3 DNA: TGTGCCAGCAGTGAATTGGGCGGGGAAGCTTTCTTT. Its translation is CASSELGGEAFF.

The V and J genes are TRBV5-4 and TRBJ1-4, with TRBD1 identical over 7 bases. This CDR3 has 16 residues. Germline V gene sequence: CDR1 SGHNT, CDR2 YYREEE (reference sequence). V was pared by 2 bases and J by 4 bases, with 8 bases of the junction left unmatched. CDR3 coding DNA: TGTGCCAGCAGCTTCTCGCCCGGGACAGTTAATGAAAAACTGTTTTTT. Amino acid sequence: CASSFSPGTVNEKLFF.

This chain joins TRBV5-4 and TRBJ1-6; a possible D gene is TRBD1 (5 bases). The germline V and J ends were trimmed by 4 bases and 3 bases, with 17 bases remaining between them. Germline V lookup: CDR1 SGHNT, CDR2 YYREEE (reference sequence). The CDR3 is 17 residues long. CDR3 loop: CASSQRMGPLYNSPLHF. CDR3 sequence (DNA): TGTGCCAGCAGCCAGAGAATGGGACCGCTCTATAATTCACCCCTCCACTTT.

This clone came up once. V gene TRBV11-2 combines with J gene TRBJ2-7, with no clear D. The CDR3 loop spans 13 amino acids. The germline CDR1 and CDR2 sequences are SGHAT and FQNNGV. Trimming cost V 2 bases and J 2 bases, with 7 bases left between them. The DNA for the CDR3 is TGTGCCAGCAGCTTAAGTCAGACCTACGAGCAGTACTTC. The encoded protein is CASSLSQTYEQYF. The variable domain in full, with the rest retrieved from reference TRBV11-2 and TRBJ2-7, is EAGVAQSPRYKIIEKRQSVAFWCNPISGHATLYWYQQILGQGPKLLIQFQNNGVVDDSQLPKDRFSAERLKGVDSTLKIQPAKLEDSAVYLCASSLSQTYEQYFGPGTRLTVT.

The rearrangement uses TRBV2 and TRBJ2-1, with a tentative D call TRBD1 (5 bases). Trimming pared 8 bases from V and 9 bases from J, leaving 20 bases between. Germline V gives CDR1 SNHLY, CDR2 FYNNEI. The CDR3 contains 14 residues. The CDR3 nucleotides read TGTGCCAGCGGAAAGACGGACAATTCCGGTGAGCAGTTCTTC. Translated, it gives CASGKTDNSGEQFF.

The chain couples TRBV28 to TRBJ2-1; 10 bases align to TRBD2. The V gene end was trimmed by 5 bases and the J gene end by 5 bases; junction bases not matched to a gene: 9. The CDR3 has 16 amino acids. From germline, CDR1 is MDHEN and CDR2 SYDVKM. The CDR3 DNA sequence: TGTGCCAGCAGTCCCCTCCTAGCGGGAGAGGACAATGAGCAGTTCTTC. Translation gives CASSPLLAGEDNEQFF.

This clone occurred once. J is TRBJ1-4 and V is TRBV25-1; D is possibly TRBD1 (5 bases). In germline, CDR1 is MGHDK, CDR2 SYGVNS. The length of the CDR3 is 16 residues. V dropped 5 bases and J dropped 7 bases, with 20 bases sitting between them. The CDR3 coding sequence is TGTGCCAGCAGTAAGCCTTTACAGGCAAGTTTTGAAAAACTGTTTTTT. Translation gives CASSKPLQASFEKLFF.

This clone was seen a few times. The rearrangement links TRBV25-1 to TRBJ1-3; D unresolved. Per germline, CDR1 MGHDK and CDR2 SYGVNS. CDR3 length equals 14 residues. V was trimmed by 2 bases and J by 0 bases, leaving 5 bases between them. The CDR3 bases are TGTGCCAGCAGTGAAGGCAGCTCTGGAAACACCATATATTTT. It encodes CASSEGSSGNTIYF.

This clone appeared a few times. This chain uses TRBV29-1 with TRBJ2-4; D not resolved. V dropped 6 bases and J dropped 3 bases, with 6 bases sitting between them. Germline V gene data show CDR1 as SQVTM and CDR2 as ANQGSEA. The length of the CDR3 is 11 residues. The CDR3 DNA follows: TGCAGCGTACGAAGCAAAAACATTCAGTACTTC. Encoded protein: CSVRSKNIQYF. The full variable domain, completed using reference TRBV29-1 and TRBJ2-4, is SAVISQKPSRDICQRGTSLTIQCQVDSQVTMMFWYRQQPGQSLTLIATANQGSEATYESGFVIDKFPISRPNLTFSTLTVSNMSPEDSSIYLCSVRSKNIQYFGAGTRLSVL.

The chain couples TRBV5-5 to TRBJ1-3, with a possible D match to TRBD1 (6 bases). CDR3 size: 16 residues. Germline CDR1 reads SGHKS; CDR2 reads YYEKEE (reference sequence). With 2 bases removed from V and 0 bases from J, the gap between germline ends came to 12 bases. CDR3: CASSLPGQVSGNTIYF. In DNA, the CDR3 is TGTGCCAGCAGCTTACCGGGACAAGTCTCTGGAAACACCATATATTTT. Complete variable domain (other parts from reference TRBV5-5 and TRBJ1-3): DAGVTQSPTHLIKTRGQQVTLRCSPISGHKSVSWYQQVLGQGPQFIFQYYEKEERGRGNFPDRFSARQFPNYSSELNVNALLLGDSALYLCASSLPGQVSGNTIYFGEGSWLTVV.

This chain links TRBV7-9 with TRBJ2-3, with 8 positions matching TRBD2. With 3 bases clipped from V and 3 bases from J, the junction kept 5 bases outside the gene matches. Germline lookup yields CDR1 SEHNR and CDR2 FQNEAQ (reference sequence). This CDR3 contains 15 residues. The CDR3 loop reads CASSFPGGPTDTQYF. CDR3 DNA sequence: TGTGCCAGCAGCTTCCCGGGGGGGCCGACAGATACGCAGTATTTT.

The chain joins TRBV11-3 to TRBJ2-5, with a tentative D call TRBD2 (6 bases). This CDR3 contains 15 residues. Germline CDR1 is SGHNT and CDR2 is YENEEA. Trimming stripped 5 bases from V and 0 bases from J, with 13 bases between. The CDR3 loop is CASSPRTGDQETQYF. For the CDR3, the DNA is TGTGCCAGCAGCCCCCGGACGGGAGACCAAGAGACCCAGTACTTC.

The rearrangement joins TRBV28 to TRBJ2-2; D uncertain. The germline V gene has CDR1 MDHEN and CDR2 SYDVKM. V was clipped by 6 bases and J by 3 bases, with 5 bases between them. This CDR3 is 12 amino acids long. The CDR3 DNA reads TGTGCCAGCAGATTCGACACCGGGGAGCTGTTTTTT. As protein: CASRFDTGELFF.

The V gene is TRBV9, the J gene TRBJ2-1; D not certain. The CDR3 sequence is 14 residues long. V lost 3 bases to trimming and J lost 3 bases, with 10 bases between them. Germline CDR1 SGDLS, CDR2 YYNGEE. Here the CDR3 reads CASSEDGFYNEQFF. The CDR3 DNA reads as TGTGCCAGCAGCGAGGACGGATTCTACAATGAGCAGTTCTTC.

The chain recombines TRBV2 with TRBJ2-7; 10 bases fit TRBD2. Germline values: CDR1 SNHLY, CDR2 FYNNEI. There are 12 residues in the CDR3. The CDR3 protein is CAASGSSYEQYF. The CDR3, as DNA: TGTGCGGCTAGCGGGAGCTCCTACGAGCAGTACTTC.

In this sample, this clone turned up a few times. In DNA form, the CDR3 reads TGTGCCAGCAGTTATTTACGCTCCTACGAGCAGTACTTC. The encoded protein is CASSYLRSYEQYF. The J gene is TRBJ2-7, the V gene TRBV6-5; no reliable D call. This CDR3 has 13 residues. Germline CDR1 reads MNHEY; CDR2 reads SVGAGI. Trimming shortened V by 3 bases and J by 0 bases, and 6 bases separated the two germline ends.

This clone was counted a single time. The chain combines TRBV5-5 with TRBJ1-1; D remains unclear. Germline V lookup: CDR1 SGHKS, CDR2 YYEKEE (reference sequence). The CDR3 is 14 residues long. The V gene lost 1 base and the J gene lost 5 bases, with 12 bases spanning the gap. CDR3 in amino acids: CASSLYLEHTEAFF. DNA of the CDR3: TGTGCCAGCAGCTTGTATCTAGAGCATACTGAAGCTTTCTTT.

This chain links TRBV27 with TRBJ2-1; D possibly corresponds to TRBD1 (6 bases). Trimming shortened V by 2 bases and J by 4 bases, and 15 bases separated the two germline ends. Germline lookup yields CDR1 MNHEY and CDR2 SMNVEV (reference sequence). This CDR3 is 16 amino acids long. CDR3 in DNA: TGTGCCAGCAGTTTAAGACCCCTAGGGGGTTACAATGAGCAGTTCTTC. This encodes CASSLRPLGGYNEQFF.

This chain joins TRBV10-3 and TRBJ2-7; D is perhaps TRBD1 (5 bases). This CDR3 is 11 amino acids long. Per the germline V gene, CDR1 is ENHRY and CDR2 is SYGVKD. Between the trimmed V and J ends, which lost 8 bases and 4 bases, there was a span of 9 bases. DNA of the CDR3: TGTGCCATCGGGCCAGGGTACGAGCAGTACTTC. This codes for CAIGPGYEQYF.